This T cell receptor (beta chain) was sequenced for a study of vaccination effects on CD4 cells after COVID-19. Sequencing used immunoSEQ multiplex PCR; TCRdb keeps in-frame clones, though not all of them. Of approximately 60,000 clones listed, 72% are singletons. With 8 bases clipped from V and 2 bases from J, the junction kept 8 bases outside the gene matches. This CDR3 is 16 amino acids long. Germline V CDR1 and CDR2: SGHTA, FQGTGA. This clone was detected once. Its antigen is not known. Culture proceeded for more than nine days, and CD4+ T cells were then isolated. The V and J genes are TRBV7-3 and TRBJ2-6; 8 nucleotides align to TRBD2. The clonotype comes from a human donor who had a prior SARS-CoV-2 infection. Here the sequenced sample was CD4+ T cells from PBMCs cultured without peptide, taken before COVID-19 vaccination. CDR3 protein: CASAGGGGTGANVLTF. The CDR3 DNA is TGTGCCAGCGCTGGAGGCGGGGGGACTGGGGCCAACGTCCTGACTTTC.